These 27 T cell receptor beta chains were all obtained from the same sample, sequenced in a study of blood T cells in healthy people across ages (dated by TCRdb to about 2015). Receptor libraries were prepared by 5' RACE. TCRdb lists the instrument as Illumina HiSeq 2500. A second PCR of roughly 7 to 12 cycles was performed with a sample-barcoded 5' primer and a J-beta primer mix. Through fastp at Q25 and MiXCR, TCRdb rebuilt clones from the public reads, retaining in-frame beta chains. Identical CDR3 protein sequences are pooled into one entry, listed with their most common genes and DNA. For this sample there are fewer than 800,000 distinct CDR3 sequences; around 25% appear just once. 9.4% of the sample lies in the top ten. The sample was also reused in another study, on T cells of mothers and their children.

The sample was blood. All receptors derive from a boy aged 10-17 years in good health.

This sequence joins TRBV6-5 and TRBJ1-4; 8 bases line up with TRBD1. The CDR3 loop spans 13 amino acids. The trim removed 6 bases at V and 8 bases at J, leaving 5 bases unmatched. Germline lookup yields CDR1 MNHEY and CDR2 SVGAGI. The CDR3 nucleotides read TGTGCCAGCAGACAGGGGGGTTACGAAAAACTGTTTTTT. It codes for CASRQGGYEKLFF.

This clonotype was observed at least ten times. This chain connects TRBV25-1 to TRBJ2-5; D is perhaps TRBD1 (5 bases). The last part of the DNA fits TRBJ2-1 better; the J call may be wrong. The CDR3 length is 12 residues. Germline loops: CDR1 MGHDK, CDR2 SYGVNS. This CDR3 is CASRTGPNEQFF. In DNA, the CDR3 is TGTGCCAGCAGAACAGGCCCTAATGAGCAGTTCTTC.

This clonotype was observed a few times. The chain joins TRBV6-1 to TRBJ2-7; 11 positions agree with TRBD1. The CDR3 is made up of 17 amino acids. Germline V gene sequence: CDR1 MNHNS, CDR2 SASEGT. The J segment lost 6 bases and the V segment lost 6 bases, leaving 16 bases of the junction unmatched. Here the CDR3 reads CASSLDRGQLPPPEQYF. As DNA, the CDR3 is TGTGCCAGCAGCTTGGACAGGGGGCAACTCCCTCCTCCCGAGCAGTACTTC.

The chain has TRBV7-2 and TRBJ1-2; D perhaps matches TRBD1 (6 bases). The CDR3 totals 15 residues. Germline-derived CDR1 and CDR2 are SGHTA and FQGNSA. Trimming removed 5 bases at V and 6 bases at J, with 19 bases between. CDR3 region: CASSEGGFTVHGYTF. CDR3 nucleotides: TGTGCCAGCAGCGAGGGGGGATTTACCGTCCATGGCTACACCTTC.

As concerns this clonotype: The CDR3 ends on some other residue instead of the conserved phenylalanine or tryptophan, so this is likely a read error. It is unclear where the CDR3 begins or ends on the DNA, so no DNA is shown, and the CDR3 is as TCRdb lists it. The J gene is TRBJ1-1, the V gene TRBV6-1. Both ends counted, the CDR3 spans 14 residues. Per the germline V gene, CDR1 is MNHNS and CDR2 is SASEGT. The CDR3 sequence is CASMQDRGVTEAFL.

The chain recombines TRBV27 with TRBJ1-2; TRBD1 might be the D (6 bases). The V and J ends lost 8 bases and 6 bases respectively, with 19 bases between them. The CDR3 sequence is 14 residues long. Germline-derived CDR1 and CDR2 are MNHEY and SMNVEV (reference sequence). CDR3 protein: CASSLSGTRNGYTF. Here the CDR3 DNA reads TGTGCCAGCTCCCTTTCCGGGACAAGGAATGGCTACACCTTC.

This sequence joins TRBV9 and TRBJ2-3; D is unresolved. The CDR3 is 13 residues long. The ends were cut back, 0 bases at V and 2 bases at J, with 4 bases in the middle. CDR1 and CDR2 (germline): SGDLS, YYNGEE. CDR3 residues: CASSVGPTDTQYF. CDR3 bases: TGTGCCAGCAGCGTAGGGCCCACAGATACGCAGTATTTT.

This sequence joins TRBV29-1 and TRBJ2-7; no firm D call. CDR1 and CDR2 (germline): SQVTM, ANQGSEA. The CDR3 is 12 residues long. The V and J ends lost 0 bases and 5 bases respectively, with 8 bases between them. The CDR3 loop is CSVEDDLNEQYF. CDR3 DNA sequence: TGCAGCGTTGAAGATGACTTAAACGAGCAGTACTTC.

The chain couples TRBV6-5 to TRBJ1-1, with a possible D match to TRBD1 (5 bases). In germline, CDR1 is MNHEY, CDR2 SVGAGI. The CDR3 sequence is 14 residues long. V lost 0 bases to trimming and J lost 3 bases, with 8 bases between them. CDR3 loop: CASSYSGGDTEAFF. The CDR3 DNA is TGTGCCAGCAGTTACTCTGGAGGGGACACTGAAGCTTTCTTT.

This clonotype was observed a handful of times. V usage is TRBV2 and J usage is TRBJ2-5; a weak D match, TRBD2 (6 bases). The DNA end is more similar to TRBJ2-7, so the J call may be wrong. Germline V CDR1 and CDR2: SNHLY, FYNNEI. The CDR3 is made up of 14 amino acids. DNA for the CDR3: TGTGCCAGCACTGACGCCGGGACTTTCTACGAGCAGTACTTC. Its translation is CASTDAGTFYEQYF.

The gene calls are TRBV9 and TRBJ2-1, with TRBD2 identical over 11 bases. Trimming took 2 bases from V and 10 from J; bases not matched to a gene: 8. The germline CDR1 and CDR2 sequences are SGDLS and YYNGEE. CDR3 length equals 15 residues. In DNA, the CDR3 is TGTGCCAGCAGCGTCTTTAGCGGGGGGGCCAGCGAGCAGTTCTTC. Its protein product is CASSVFSGGASEQFF.

The J gene is TRBJ2-3, the V gene TRBV11-2; tentatively, D is TRBD1 (5 bases). This CDR3 is 17 amino acids long. The V end lost 5 bases, the J end lost 0 bases, and 18 bases lay between the germline ends. Germline loops: CDR1 SGHAT, CDR2 FQNNGV. CDR3: CASSRQSDYTSTDTQYF. CDR3 nucleotide sequence: TGTGCCAGCAGCCGACAGTCGGATTACACTAGCACAGATACGCAGTATTTT.

This sequence joins TRBV7-2 and TRBJ2-5; the D gene is possibly TRBD1 (5 bases). This CDR3 comprises 15 residues. Germline CDR1 is SGHTA and CDR2 is FQGNSA. Trimming cost V 3 bases and J 5 bases, with 16 bases left between them. CDR3 sequence (DNA): TGTGCCAGCAGCTTCTCAACCCAGGGTTACGAGACCCAGTACTTC. Translating gives CASSFSTQGYETQYF.

This clonotype showed up just once. Germline is not matched at one junction end, which may reflect a read error. The chain has TRBV24-1 and TRBJ2-2, with D unclear. The CDR3 consists of 15 residues. CDR1 is KGHDR, CDR2 SFDVKD, per germline. CDR3 sequence: CATMPRPPNTRELFF. The CDR3 region has the DNA TGTGCCACCATGCCACGCCCACCGAACACCCGGGAGCTGTTTTTT.

This clonotype was found a few times. The V and J genes are TRBV15 and TRBJ1-5; no firm D call. Trimming pared 5 bases from V and 2 bases from J, leaving 19 bases between. CDR1 LNHNV and CDR2 YYDKDF come from the germline V gene (reference sequence). The CDR3 has 17 residues. CDR3 nucleotide sequence: TGTGCCACCAGCTTCCCCGTACAAGAGGTAGGCAATCAGCCCCAGCATTTT. This encodes CATSFPVQEVGNQPQHF.

This clonotype was detected a few times. The genes are TRBV25-1 and TRBJ2-1, with 7 bases that match TRBD2. The CDR3 is 14 residues long. Germline V gene data show CDR1 as MGHDK and CDR2 as SYGVNS. V trimming: 2 bases; J trimming: 8 bases; junction bases outside the gene matches: 6. CDR3 bases: TGTGCCAGCAGTGAAGGCGGGAGACGGGATGAGCAGTTCTTC. Translation: CASSEGGRRDEQFF.

The chain joins TRBV4-2 to TRBJ2-1, with D uncertain. Trimming stripped 6 bases from V and 8 bases from J, with 14 bases between. Germline V CDR1 and CDR2: LGHNA, YNFKEQ. The CDR3 spans 13 residues. The CDR3 DNA sequence: TGTGCCAGCAGGGTGCGGAGCTCCCATGAGCAGTTCTTC. Its protein is CASRVRSSHEQFF.

V is TRBV13 and J is TRBJ2-7; D unclear. Deletions cut 5 bases from V and 1 base from J, with 18 bases between. The CDR3 is made up of 16 amino acids. Germline CDR1 reads PRHDT; CDR2 reads FYEKMQ (reference sequence). CDR3 DNA: TGTGCCAGCAGCGAGAGGATCGGAAGATCTTCCTACGAGCAGTACTTC. This translates into CASSERIGRSSYEQYF.

V and J are TRBV9 and TRBJ1-2; unclear D gene. The CDR3 sequence is 13 residues long. Trimming took off 0 bases at V and 3 bases at J, with 6 bases between the two ends. Germline CDR1 reads SGDLS; CDR2 reads YYNGEE. This CDR3 reads CASSVGDDYGYTF. The CDR3, as DNA: TGTGCCAGCAGCGTAGGAGATGACTATGGCTACACCTTC.

This chain's CDR3 is CASSQNLGTYNEQFF. The CDR3 DNA is TGTGCCAGCAGTCAGAACTTGGGCACCTACAATGAGCAGTTCTTC. The chain links TRBV14 to TRBJ2-1; D gene uncertain. Per germline, CDR1 SGHDN and CDR2 FVKESK. This CDR3 has 15 amino acids. V lost 6 bases, J lost 2 bases, and 14 bases lay in between.

The chain joins TRBV12-3 or TRBV12-4 to TRBJ1-2; D uncertain. The CDR3 length is 13 residues. V was shortened by 7 bases and J by 2 bases, with 11 bases between the two germline ends. The CDR3 DNA sequence: TGTGCCAGCACCAAAGCATTAAACTATGGCTACACCTTC. It yields the protein CASTKALNYGYTF.

CDR3 sequence: CASSPRVGANVLTF. As DNA, the CDR3 is TGTGCCAGCAGCCCCCGGGTGGGGGCCAACGTCCTGACTTTC. V and J are TRBV7-6 and TRBJ2-6; D call uncertain. Trimming removed 5 bases at V and 4 bases at J, with 9 bases between. CDR1 and CDR2 (germline): SGHVS, FNYEAQ. This CDR3 is built from 14 residues.

This clonotype was observed a handful of times. The gene calls are TRBV24-1 and TRBJ2-1; 9 bases align to TRBD1. CDR3 length equals 15 residues. V shed 0 bases, J shed 8 bases, and the junction held 4 bases outside the gene matches. Germline assignment: CDR1 KGHDR and CDR2 SFDVKD. As DNA, the CDR3 is TGTGCCACCAGTGATTTGGACAGGGGGTTGGATGAGCAGTTCTTC. Protein product: CATSDLDRGLDEQFF.

The rearrangement joins TRBV15 to TRBJ2-2, with D hard to call. CDR1 is LNHNV and CDR2 is YYDKDF in the germline V gene (reference sequence). Trimming stripped 0 bases from V and 7 bases from J, with 6 bases between. This CDR3 region has 13 residues. The CDR3 DNA reads as TGTGCCACCAGCAGAGATATTAACGGGGAGCTGTTTTTT. Translation: CATSRDINGELFF.

This clonotype has more than one count but fewer than ten. The CDR3 loop is CASKEGASTDTQYF. CDR3 DNA: TGTGCCAGCAAGGAGGGAGCTAGCACAGATACGCAGTATTTT. The chain has TRBV6-4 and TRBJ2-3, with D perhaps matching TRBD2 (6 bases). Germline V lookup: CDR1 MRHNA, CDR2 SNTAGT. Between the trimmed V and J ends, which lost 7 bases and 0 bases, there was a span of 11 bases. The CDR3 is 14 residues long.

The V gene is TRBV5-1, the J gene TRBJ2-5, with TRBD2 matching 10 bases. V shed 2 bases and J 4 bases; nucleotides not matched to a gene: 8. The CDR3 contains 16 residues. The germline gives CDR1 SGHRS, CDR2 YFSETQ. Here the CDR3 DNA reads TGCGCCAGCAGCTTTCACTTTAGCGGGAGGACAGAGACCCAGTACTTC. The encoded protein is CASSFHFSGRTETQYF.

The chain uses TRBV11-3 and TRBJ2-1, with D unclear. With 5 bases removed from V and 13 bases from J, the gap between germline ends came to 24 bases. The CDR3 spans 15 residues. Per germline, CDR1 SGHNT and CDR2 YENEEA. The CDR3 nucleotides read TGTGCCAGCAGCCCAGCCCCCTCTCTAGGAAGGTTACAGTTCTTC. Its protein product is CASSPAPSLGRLQFF.